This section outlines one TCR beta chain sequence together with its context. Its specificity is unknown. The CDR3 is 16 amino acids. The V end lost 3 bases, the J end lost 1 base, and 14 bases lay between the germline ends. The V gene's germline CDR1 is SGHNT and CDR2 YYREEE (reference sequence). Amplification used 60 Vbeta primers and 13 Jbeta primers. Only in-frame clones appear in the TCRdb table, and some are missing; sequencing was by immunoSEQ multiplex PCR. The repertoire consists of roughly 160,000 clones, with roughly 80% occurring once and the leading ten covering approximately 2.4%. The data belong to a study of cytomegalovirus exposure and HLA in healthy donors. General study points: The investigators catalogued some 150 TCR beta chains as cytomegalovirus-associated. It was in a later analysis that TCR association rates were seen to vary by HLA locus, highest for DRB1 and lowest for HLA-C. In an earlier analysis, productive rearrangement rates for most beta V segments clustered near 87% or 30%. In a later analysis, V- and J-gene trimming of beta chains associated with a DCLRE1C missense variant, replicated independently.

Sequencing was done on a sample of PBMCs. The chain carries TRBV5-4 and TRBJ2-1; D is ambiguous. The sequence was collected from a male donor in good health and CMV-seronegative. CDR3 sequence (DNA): TGTGCCAGCAGCTCGCCACCTAGAGGATCCTACAATGAGCAGTTCTTC. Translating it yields CASSSPPRGSYNEQFF.